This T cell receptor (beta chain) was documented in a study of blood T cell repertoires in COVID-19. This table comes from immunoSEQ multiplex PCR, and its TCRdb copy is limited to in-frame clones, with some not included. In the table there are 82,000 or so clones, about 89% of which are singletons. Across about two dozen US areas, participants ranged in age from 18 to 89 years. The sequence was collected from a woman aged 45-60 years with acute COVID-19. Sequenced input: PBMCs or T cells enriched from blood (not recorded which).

Written as DNA, the CDR3 is TGTGCCAGCAGCTTGACAGGAACCGGGGAGCTGTTTTTT. Protein product: CASSLTGTGELFF. The chain couples TRBV7-2 to TRBJ2-2; D possibly corresponds to TRBD1 (6 bases). The length of the CDR3 is 13 residues. V lost 3 bases to trimming and J lost 5 bases, with 7 bases between them. Germline lookup yields CDR1 SGHTA and CDR2 FQGNSA.